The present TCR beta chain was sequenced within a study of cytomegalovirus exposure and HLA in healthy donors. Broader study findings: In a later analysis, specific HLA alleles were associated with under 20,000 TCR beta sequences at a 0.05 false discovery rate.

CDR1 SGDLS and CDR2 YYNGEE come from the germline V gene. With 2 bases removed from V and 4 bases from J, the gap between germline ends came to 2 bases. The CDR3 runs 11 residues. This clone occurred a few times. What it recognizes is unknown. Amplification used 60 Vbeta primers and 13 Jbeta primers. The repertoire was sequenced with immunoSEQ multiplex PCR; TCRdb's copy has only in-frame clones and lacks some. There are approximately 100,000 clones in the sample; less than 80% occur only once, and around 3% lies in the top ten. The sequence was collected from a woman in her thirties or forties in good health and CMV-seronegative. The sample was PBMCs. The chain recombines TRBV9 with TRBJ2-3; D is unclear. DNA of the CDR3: TGTGCCAGCAGCGTCGCAGATACGCAGTATTTT. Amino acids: CASSVADTQYF. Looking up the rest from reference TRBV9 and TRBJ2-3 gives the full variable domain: DSGVTQTPKHLITATGQRVTLRCSPRSGDLSVYWYQQSLDQGLQFLIQYYNGEERAKGNILERFSAQQFPDLHSELNLSSLELGDSALYFCASSVADTQYFGPGTRLTVL.